Shown below are 11 T cell receptor beta chains from a single sample sequenced in a study of cytomegalovirus exposure and HLA in healthy donors. Produced via immunoSEQ multiplex PCR; TCRdb's table is partial and in-frame only. Counted here are 150,000 to 200,000 clones, roughly 82% occurring once; the ten biggest clones make up 1.4% to 1.5%. The sequencing input was PBMCs. Every receptor here comes from a woman between 18 and 29 years old in good health and CMV-seronegative.

This chain links TRBV10-1 with TRBJ2-3; unclear D gene. V was trimmed by 5 bases and J by 5 bases, leaving 5 bases between them. The CDR3 totals 11 residues. Germline CDR1 reads WNHNN; CDR2 reads SYGVQD (reference sequence). The CDR3 loop reads CASSLRDTQYF. The CDR3 DNA reads TGCGCCAGCAGTCTCCGAGATACGCAGTATTTT.

In its sample, this clone was seen a few times. V gene TRBV6-5 combines with J gene TRBJ1-1; 7 bases agree with TRBD1. V lost 5 bases, J lost 5 bases, and 8 bases stayed unmatched. In germline, CDR1 is MNHEY, CDR2 SVGAGI. The CDR3 extends over 14 amino acids. CDR3 amino acids: CASSGGGAGTEAFF. CDR3 in DNA: TGTGCCAGCAGTGGAGGGGGCGCGGGTACTGAAGCTTTCTTT.

The chain combines TRBV19 with TRBJ2-3; tentative D call: TRBD1 (6 bases). Germline V gene data show CDR1 as LNHDA and CDR2 as SQIVND (reference sequence). This CDR3 region has 13 residues. The V end was cut by 9 bases, the J end by 2 bases, with 12 bases between. The CDR3 DNA reads as TGTGCCAGCTGCCAGGGGCCCACAGATACGCAGTATTTT. Translating gives CASCQGPTDTQYF.

V gene TRBV29-1 combines with J gene TRBJ2-2, with D hard to call. The V and J ends lost 3 bases and 0 bases respectively, with 5 bases between them. CDR3 length: 13 residues. CDR1 is SQVTM and CDR2 is ANQGSEA in the germline V gene. For the CDR3, the DNA is TGCAGCGTTGATGCGGCGAACACCGGGGAGCTGTTTTTT. Translation: CSVDAANTGELFF.

The table lists this clone with a few counts. The chain combines TRBV12-5 with TRBJ1-2; 11 bases are shared with TRBD1. CDR1 and CDR2 (germline): LGHNT, FRNRAP. This CDR3 comprises 14 residues. V was pared by 3 bases and J by 5 bases, with 2 bases of the junction left unmatched. The CDR3 loop is CASGLGQGAYGYTF. The DNA for the CDR3 is TGTGCTAGTGGTTTAGGACAGGGGGCGTATGGCTACACCTTC. The whole variable domain, filled in from reference TRBV12-5 and TRBJ1-2, reads DARVTQTPRHKVTEMGQEVTMRCQPILGHNTVFWYRQTMMQGLELLAYFRNRAPLDDSGMPKDRFSAEMPDATLATLKIQPSEPRDSAVYFCASGLGQGAYGYTFGSGTRLTVV.

This chain connects TRBV18 to TRBJ1-2; 7 bases line up with TRBD1. The CDR3 runs 14 residues. With 5 bases clipped from V and 5 bases from J, the junction kept 8 bases outside the gene matches. Per germline, CDR1 KGHSH and CDR2 LQKENI. CDR3 protein: CASSTTGVGYGYTF. The CDR3 bases are TGTGCCAGCTCAACAACAGGGGTTGGTTATGGCTACACCTTC. Full variable domain (outside the CDR3, taken from reference TRBV18 and TRBJ1-2): NAGVMQNPRHLVRRRGQEARLRCSPMKGHSHVYWYRQLPEEGLKFMVYLQKENIIDESGMPKERFSAEFPKEGPSILRIQQVVRGDSAAYFCASSTTGVGYGYTFGSGTRLTVV.

The chain employs TRBV29-1 and TRBJ1-1, with no clear D. Trimming took 4 bases from V and 2 from J, leaving 8 bases between them. This CDR3 spans 12 amino acids. CDR1 and CDR2 (germline): SQVTM, ANQGSEA. The CDR3 region has the DNA TGCAGCGTTGTACTCCTTAACACTGAAGCTTTCTTT. It translates to CSVVLLNTEAFF.

The rearrangement joins TRBV29-1 to TRBJ2-7; 8 positions match TRBD1. Unmatched junction bases numbered 10, after V lost 6 bases and J lost 3 bases. The CDR3 has 14 residues. Germline CDR1 SQVTM, CDR2 ANQGSEA. DNA of the CDR3: TGCAGCGTCGCCGCAGGGGGCAGGTTCTACGAGCAGTACTTC. It translates to CSVAAGGRFYEQYF.

A single count supports this clone. The J gene is TRBJ1-1, the V gene TRBV5-6; tentatively, D is TRBD1 (6 bases). This CDR3 spans 14 amino acids. Germline CDR1 reads SGHDT; CDR2 reads YYEEEE. With 3 bases removed from V and 4 bases from J, the gap between germline ends came to 13 bases. The CDR3 DNA follows: TGTGCCAGCAGCTCCGCAGGGGCGGGCACTGAAGCTTTCTTT. It yields the protein CASSSAGAGTEAFF.

The rearrangement uses TRBV14 and TRBJ2-1, with TRBD2 matching 12 bases. There are 19 residues in the CDR3. CDR1 is SGHDN, CDR2 FVKESK, per germline. J was trimmed by 2 bases and V by 4 bases; bases with no gene match: 12. CDR3 amino acids: CASSPRTSGVFRTYNEQFF. The CDR3 DNA reads TGTGCCAGCAGCCCGAGGACTAGCGGGGTTTTCCGAACCTACAATGAGCAGTTCTTC. The variable domain in full, completed from reference TRBV14 and TRBJ2-1, reads EAGVTQFPSHSVIEKGQTVTLRCDPISGHDNLYWYRRVMGKEIKFLLHFVKESKQDESGMPNNRFLAERTGGTYSTLKVQPAELEDSGVYFCASSPRTSGVFRTYNEQFFGPGTRLTVL.

The V gene is TRBV5-1, the J gene TRBJ2-3, with 9 nucleotides matching TRBD1. Germline-derived CDR1 and CDR2 are SGHRS and YFSETQ. CDR3 length equals 14 residues. The J segment lost 4 bases and the V segment lost 3 bases, leaving 3 bases of the junction unmatched. CDR3 region: CASSWDRVPDTQYF. CDR3 bases: TGCGCCAGCAGCTGGGACAGGGTTCCAGATACGCAGTATTTT.